What follows is one T cell receptor (beta chain) and its context. Its target is not known. Cultured CD4+ T cell DNA underwent sequencing with the Oncomine TCR Beta short-read assay. TCRdb independently ran MiXCR on the PCR reads; one entry per CDR3 protein. Found here are about 9,800 distinct CDR3 sequences, around 38% of them singletons; the top ten hold 9.5% to 15%. Trimming cost V 3 bases and J 4 bases; bases outside gene matches: 7. The length of the CDR3 is 15 residues. The germline gives CDR1 MNHEY, CDR2 SMNVEV (reference sequence). Regarding treatment: 10-day PBMC culture with coronavirus spike peptide pools or control peptides (ViraFEST assay). Before the COVID-19 pandemic (2011-2018), CD4+ T cells were obtained from the unexposed donor. Culture of a few million PBMCs per well took place with roughly 9.6 IU/ml IL-2 and 8.5 to 10 ug/ml peptide pools. These data originate in a study of vaccination and CD4 T cells after COVID-19. Overall study: Post-diagnosis, post-COVID samples were collected after a median 101 days, ranging 35 to 161.

The rearrangement links TRBV27 to TRBJ2-3; 7 bases match TRBD2. This clonotype was obtained from a human donor in good health. Sequenced material: CD4+ T cells from blood, cultured in vitro. The CDR3 loop is CASSLRRGSADTQYF. In nucleotides, the CDR3 is TGTGCCAGCAGTTTGCGGCGGGGGAGTGCAGATACGCAGTATTTT.